This T cell receptor beta chain was recovered during a study of T cell responses to AZD1222 COVID-19 vaccine. Study observations and caveats: AZD1222 recipients seropositive at baseline numbered only 5 to 7. Two AZD1222 administrations were followed by greater Spike-specific TCR breadth and depth. Sampling that yielded the repertoires occurred only after the peak T cell response.

Notes on this clone: Its target is not known.

TCRdb's table, derived via immunoSEQ multiplex PCR, lists solely in-frame clones and lacks some. The sample has approximately 100,000 clones; more than 75% are singletons. The germline V gene has CDR1 LNHDA and CDR2 SQIVND (reference sequence). V lost 3 bases and J 3 bases, leaving 9 bases between the germline ends. This CDR3 region has 14 residues. The sequence derives from an adult in good health. The material was peripheral blood, obtained on day 0 of AZD1222 vaccination. This sequence joins TRBV19 and TRBJ1-3, with D possibly TRBD1 on 5 matching bases. The CDR3 DNA reads as TGTGCCAGTAGTATGCAGGGTCTTGGAAACACCATATATTTT. This gives the protein CASSMQGLGNTIYF.